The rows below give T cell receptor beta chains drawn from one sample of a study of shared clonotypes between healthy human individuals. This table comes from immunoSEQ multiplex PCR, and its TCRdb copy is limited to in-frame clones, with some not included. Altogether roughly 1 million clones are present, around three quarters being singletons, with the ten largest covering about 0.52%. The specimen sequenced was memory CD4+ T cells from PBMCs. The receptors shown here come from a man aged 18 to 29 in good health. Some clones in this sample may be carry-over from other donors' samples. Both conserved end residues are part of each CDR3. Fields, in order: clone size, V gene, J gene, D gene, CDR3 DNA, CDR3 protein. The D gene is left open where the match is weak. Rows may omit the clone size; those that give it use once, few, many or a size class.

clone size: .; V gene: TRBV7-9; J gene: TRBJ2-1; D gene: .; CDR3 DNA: TGTGCCAGCAGCTCCCCCGGGACCGAATACAATGAGCAGTTCTTC; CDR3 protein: CASSSPGTEYNEQFF
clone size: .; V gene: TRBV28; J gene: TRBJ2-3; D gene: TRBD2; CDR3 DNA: TGTGCCAGCACCGCAGCGGGAGGCACAGATACGCAGTATTTT; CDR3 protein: CASTAAGGTDTQYF
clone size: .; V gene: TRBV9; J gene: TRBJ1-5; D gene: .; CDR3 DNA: TGTGCCAGCAGCGTCGGGCCAGATAGCAATCAGCCCCAGCATTTT; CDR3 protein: CASSVGPDSNQPQHF
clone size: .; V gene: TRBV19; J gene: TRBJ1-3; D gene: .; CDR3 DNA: TGTGCCAGTAGTCCGGCTGGAAACACCATATATTTT; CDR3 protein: CASSPAGNTIYF
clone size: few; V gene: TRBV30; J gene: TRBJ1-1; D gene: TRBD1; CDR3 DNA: TGTGCCTGGAGTGTAGGCAGGGGGGACACTGAAGCTTTCTTT; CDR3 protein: CAWSVGRGDTEAFF
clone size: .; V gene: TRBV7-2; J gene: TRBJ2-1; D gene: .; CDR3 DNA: TGTGCCAGCAGCTCTCGGACACTCCTCTTCGGGGAGCAGTTCTTC; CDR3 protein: CASSSRTLLFGEQFF
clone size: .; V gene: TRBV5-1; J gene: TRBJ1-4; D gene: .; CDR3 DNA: TGCGCCAGCAGCTTTCGGACAGCAACTAATGAAAAACTGTTTTTT; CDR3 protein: CASSFRTATNEKLFF
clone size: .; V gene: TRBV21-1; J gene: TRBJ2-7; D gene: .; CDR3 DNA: TGTGCCAGCAGCAAAATGAGATGGAACACTAGCTCCTACGAGCAGTACTTC; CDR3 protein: CASSKMRWNTSSYEQYF
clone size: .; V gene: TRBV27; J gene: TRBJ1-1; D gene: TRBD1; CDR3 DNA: TGTGCCAGCAGTTTAAAGGGGGCGTCGGTTGTCACTGAAGCTTTCTTT; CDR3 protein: CASSLKGASVVTEAFF
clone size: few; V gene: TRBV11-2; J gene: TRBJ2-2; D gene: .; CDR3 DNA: TGTGCCAGCAGCCGAGAGCGGCTTAGCGGCCGGGGCTCCACCGGGGAGCTGTTTTTT; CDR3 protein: CASSRERLSGRGSTGELFF
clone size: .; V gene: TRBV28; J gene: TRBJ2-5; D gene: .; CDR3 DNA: TGTGCCAGCAGTTTATGGAGAGAAACAGAAGAGACCCAGTACTTC; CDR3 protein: CASSLWRETEETQYF
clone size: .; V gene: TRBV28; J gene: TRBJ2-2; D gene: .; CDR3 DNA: TGTGCCAGCAGTATAGGGCGGGATGGCGGGGAGCTGTTTTTT; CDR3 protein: CASSIGRDGGELFF
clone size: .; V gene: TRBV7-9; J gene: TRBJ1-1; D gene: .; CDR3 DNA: TGTGCCAGCAGCTCAGTACAGGAGGGCACTGAAGCTTTCTTT; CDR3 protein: CASSSVQEGTEAFF
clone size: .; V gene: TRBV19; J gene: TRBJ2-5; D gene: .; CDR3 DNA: TGTGCCAGTAGTATCTCCGGGGAGACCCAGTACTTC; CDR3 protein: CASSISGETQYF
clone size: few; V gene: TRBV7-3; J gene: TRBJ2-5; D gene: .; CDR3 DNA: TGTGCCAGCAGCGCAGGGCGAGAAGAGACCCAGTACTTC; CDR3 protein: CASSAGREETQYF
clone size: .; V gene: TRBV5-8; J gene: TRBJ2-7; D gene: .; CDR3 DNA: TGTGCCAGCAGCTTGGCTGGCCTGGGCGAACCTCGTACGGAGCAGTACTTC; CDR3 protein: CASSLAGLGEPRTEQYF
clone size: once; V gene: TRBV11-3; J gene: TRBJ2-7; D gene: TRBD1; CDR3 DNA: TGTGCCAGCAGCCGACGCAAAGGACAGGGAAAACCCTACGAGCAGTACTTC; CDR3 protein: CASSRRKGQGKPYEQYF
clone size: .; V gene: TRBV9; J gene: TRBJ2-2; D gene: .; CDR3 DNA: TGTGCCAGCAGCGCGCCAGCGGGCCCCGTATCCGGGGAGCTGTTTTTT; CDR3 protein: CASSAPAGPVSGELFF
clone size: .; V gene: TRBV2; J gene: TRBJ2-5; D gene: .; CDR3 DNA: TGTGCCAGCAGTGAGGCCAGGGAGACCCAGTACTTC; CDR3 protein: CASSEARETQYF
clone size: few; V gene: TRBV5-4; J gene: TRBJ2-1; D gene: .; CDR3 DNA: TGTGCCAGCAGCTTGGCGACAGGGACTAGTTACAATGAGCAGTTCTTC; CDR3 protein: CASSLATGTSYNEQFF
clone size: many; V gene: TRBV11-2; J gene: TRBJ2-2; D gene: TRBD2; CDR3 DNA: TGTGCCAGCAGCGTTAGCGGGAGGGCCATCACCGGGGAGCTGTTTTTT; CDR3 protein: CASSVSGRAITGELFF
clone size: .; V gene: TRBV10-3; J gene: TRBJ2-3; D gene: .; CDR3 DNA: TGTGCCATCACGGGGGGCCCCACTACAGATACGCAGTATTTT; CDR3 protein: CAITGGPTTDTQYF
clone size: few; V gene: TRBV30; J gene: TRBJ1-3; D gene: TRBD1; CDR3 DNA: TGTGCCTGGGCGACAGGGTTTACTGGAAACACCATATATTTT; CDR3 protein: CAWATGFTGNTIYF
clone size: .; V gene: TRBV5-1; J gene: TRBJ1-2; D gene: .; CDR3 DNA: TGCGCCAGCAGCACACGGACGGGGGCTAACTATGGCTACACCTTC; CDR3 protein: CASSTRTGANYGYTF
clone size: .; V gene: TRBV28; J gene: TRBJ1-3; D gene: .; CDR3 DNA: TGTGCCAGCATGCCGGACGGAATCTCTGGAAACACCATATATTTT; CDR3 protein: CASMPDGISGNTIYF
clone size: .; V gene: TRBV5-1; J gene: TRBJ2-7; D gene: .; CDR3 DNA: TGCGCCAGCAGCCAAACAGGACTCCCCTACGAGCAGTACTTC; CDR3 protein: CASSQTGLPYEQYF
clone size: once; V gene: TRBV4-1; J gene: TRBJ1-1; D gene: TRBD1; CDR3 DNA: TGCGCCAGCAGCCGGTCCGGGACAGGGAACACTGAAGCTTTCTTT; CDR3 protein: CASSRSGTGNTEAFF
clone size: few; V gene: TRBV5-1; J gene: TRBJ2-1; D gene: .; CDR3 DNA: TGCGCCAGCAGCCCGTACGTGGACAGCGAGAACTACAATGAGCAGTTCTTC; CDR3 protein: CASSPYVDSENYNEQFF
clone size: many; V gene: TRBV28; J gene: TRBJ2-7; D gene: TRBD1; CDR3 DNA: TGTGCCAGCAAAATGGGACAGGGGGCCTACGAGCAGTACTTC; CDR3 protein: CASKMGQGAYEQYF
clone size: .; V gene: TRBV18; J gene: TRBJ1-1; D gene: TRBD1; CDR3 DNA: TGTGCCAGCTCACCCCGGGACAGGGTTGCTTTCTTT; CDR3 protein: CASSPRDRVAFF
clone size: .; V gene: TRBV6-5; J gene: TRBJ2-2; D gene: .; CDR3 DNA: TGTGCCAGCGGCGGTCTCCGGAACACCGGGGAGCTGTTTTTT; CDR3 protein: CASGGLRNTGELFF
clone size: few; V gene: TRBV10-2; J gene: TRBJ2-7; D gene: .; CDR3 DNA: TGCGCCAGCAGTGAGTCCCGGTACTACGAGCAGTACTTC; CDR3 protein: CASSESRYYEQYF
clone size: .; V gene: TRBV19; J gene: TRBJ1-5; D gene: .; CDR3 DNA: TGTGCCAGTAGTATAAACACACACAATCAGCCCCAGCATTTT; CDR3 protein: CASSINTHNQPQHF
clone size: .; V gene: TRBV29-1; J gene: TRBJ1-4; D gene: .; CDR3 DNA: TGCAGCGTTAGGGGGGCACAGGGTAATGAAAAACTGTTTTTT; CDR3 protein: CSVRGAQGNEKLFF
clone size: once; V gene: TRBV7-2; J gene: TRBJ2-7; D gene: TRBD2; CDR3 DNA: TGTGCCAGCAGCTTAGTTGGGACTAGCTTGTACGAGCAGTACTTC; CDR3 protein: CASSLVGTSLYEQYF
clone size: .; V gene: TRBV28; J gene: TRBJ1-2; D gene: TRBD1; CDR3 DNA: TGTGCCAGCAGTTTAGGGGGACAGGGAGGTGGCTACACCTTC; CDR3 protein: CASSLGGQGGGYTF
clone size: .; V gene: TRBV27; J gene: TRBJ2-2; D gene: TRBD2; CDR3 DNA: TGTGCCAGCAACCTAGCGGGACGGAACACCGGGGAGCTGTTTTTT; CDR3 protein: CASNLAGRNTGELFF
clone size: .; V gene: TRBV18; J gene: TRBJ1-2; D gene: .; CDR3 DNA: TGTGCCAGCTCACCCGAGACGGGGGCCTATGGCTACACCTTC; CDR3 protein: CASSPETGAYGYTF
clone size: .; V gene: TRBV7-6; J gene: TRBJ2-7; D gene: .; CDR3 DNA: TGTGCCAGCAGCTCTGGGCAGGACTTGAGCTCCTACGAGCAGTACTTC; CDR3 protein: CASSSGQDLSSYEQYF
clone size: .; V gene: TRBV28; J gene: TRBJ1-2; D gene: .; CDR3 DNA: TGTGCCAGCAGTTTAAGGAGTACTTTCTATGGCTACACCTTC; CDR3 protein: CASSLRSTFYGYTF
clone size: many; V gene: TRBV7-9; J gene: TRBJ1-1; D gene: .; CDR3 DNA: TGTGCCAGCACCAATACAGGGTCGGGGACTGAAGCTTTCTTT; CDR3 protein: CASTNTGSGTEAFF
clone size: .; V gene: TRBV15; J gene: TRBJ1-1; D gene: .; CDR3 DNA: TGTGCCACCAGCAGAGATCTAAAGAACACTGAAGCTTTCTTT; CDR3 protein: CATSRDLKNTEAFF
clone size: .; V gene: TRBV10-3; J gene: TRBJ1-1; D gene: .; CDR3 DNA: TGTGCCATCAGTGCTACCGAACCGGGGGGCGGTACGGCCACTGAAGCTTTCTTT; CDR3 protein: CAISATEPGGGTATEAFF
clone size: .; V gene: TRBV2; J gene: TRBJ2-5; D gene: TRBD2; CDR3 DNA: TGTGCCAGCAGGGCCGGGACTAGCTTAGAGACCCAGTACTTC; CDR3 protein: CASRAGTSLETQYF
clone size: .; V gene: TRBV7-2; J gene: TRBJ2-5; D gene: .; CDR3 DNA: TGTGCCAGCAGCTTCCGATCAAAAGAGACCCAGTACTTC; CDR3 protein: CASSFRSKETQYF
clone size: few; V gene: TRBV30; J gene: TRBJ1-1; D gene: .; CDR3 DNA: TGTGCCTGGAGTGTACGGGAGAACACTGAAGCTTTCTTT; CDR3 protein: CAWSVRENTEAFF
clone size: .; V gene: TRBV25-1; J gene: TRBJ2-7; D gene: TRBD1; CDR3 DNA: TGTGCCAGCAGTGAATCAGGGACAGGGGCCTACGAGCAGTACTTC; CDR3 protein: CASSESGTGAYEQYF
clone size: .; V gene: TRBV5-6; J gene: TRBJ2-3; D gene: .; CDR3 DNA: TGTGCCAGCAGCTTGGGGTTTCAGGTATCCACAGATACGCAGTATTTT; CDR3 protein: CASSLGFQVSTDTQYF
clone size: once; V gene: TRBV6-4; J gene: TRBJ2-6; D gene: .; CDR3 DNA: TGTGCCAGCAGTGCGGGGATCGGTGCGTCTGGGGCCAACGTCCTGACTTTC; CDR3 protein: CASSAGIGASGANVLTF
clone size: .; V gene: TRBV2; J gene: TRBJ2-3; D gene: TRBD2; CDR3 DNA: TGTGCCAACACTAGCGGAGACACAGATACGCAGTATTTT; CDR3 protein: CANTSGDTDTQYF
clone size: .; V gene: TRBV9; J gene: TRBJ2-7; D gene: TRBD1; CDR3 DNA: TGTGCCAGCAGCCCCGACAGGGGGGCGTACGAGCAGTACTTC; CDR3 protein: CASSPDRGAYEQYF
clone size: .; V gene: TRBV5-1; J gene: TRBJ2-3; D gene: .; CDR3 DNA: TGCGCCAGCAGCTTGACAGGAACTAGCACAGATACGCAGTATTTT; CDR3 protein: CASSLTGTSTDTQYF
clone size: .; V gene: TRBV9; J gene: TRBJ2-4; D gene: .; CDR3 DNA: TGTGCCAGCAGCGTAGCTATGTGGGACATTCAGTACTTC; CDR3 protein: CASSVAMWDIQYF
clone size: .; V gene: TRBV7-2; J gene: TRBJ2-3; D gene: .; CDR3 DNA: TGTGCCAGCAGCTTACTAGCGCGCATTAGCACAGATACGCAGTATTTT; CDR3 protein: CASSLLARISTDTQYF
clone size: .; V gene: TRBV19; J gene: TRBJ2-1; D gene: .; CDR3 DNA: TGTGCCAGTAGTCGTGGAAAAGGGGGCGGGAGCGCTGAGCAGTTCTTC; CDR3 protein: CASSRGKGGGSAEQFF